This T cell receptor (beta chain) was recorded in a study of blood T cell repertoires in COVID-19. Whole-study context: Material from acute and convalescent COVID-19 was sourced from the United States, Italy and Spain. T cells, B-cell-depleted T cells, or PBMCs supplied cDNA or gDNA.

Trimming removed 9 bases from V and 8 bases from J; junction bases left unmatched: 4. Germline V gene lookup returns CDR1 ENHRY and CDR2 SYGVKD. The length of the CDR3 is 13 residues. Profiled with immunoSEQ multiplex PCR; TCRdb holds only in-frame clones, not every one. The table includes roughly 67,000 clones, 65% to 90% detected once. This clone was observed a handful of times. The chain couples TRBV10-3 to TRBJ2-1, with 13 bases that match TRBD2. Input material: peripheral blood. The receptor was derived from a middle-aged man with acute or convalescent COVID-19. The CDR3 here is CAITSGGGDEQFF. The CDR3 DNA reads as TGTGCCATTACTAGCGGGGGGGGCGATGAGCAGTTCTTC.